The present entry profiles one T cell receptor (beta chain) with its context. The antigen is not known. This CDR3 is built from 15 residues. The germline gives CDR1 SGHNT, CDR2 YYREEE (reference sequence). With 1 base removed from V and 3 bases from J, the gap between germline ends came to 8 bases. Thawed PBMCs were FACS-sorted into unstimulated CD4+CD25+CD127- regulatory T cells, CD4+CD25- non-regulatory cells, CD4 and CD8 cells. This record belongs to a study of Tregs in tolerant kidney transplant recipients. Study results and caveats: Few patients were studied, so findings need validation in larger groups. This study did not directly address biological reproducibility.

Sequencing used immunoSEQ multiplex PCR; TCRdb keeps in-frame clones, though not all of them. Of about 240,000 clones listed, roughly four fifths are singletons. The chain couples TRBV5-4 to TRBJ1-6; D gene uncertain. This clonotype was sampled from a human donor in good health. Sequenced input: CD4+ T cells from blood. The CDR3 sequence is CASSLFNSYNSPLHF. The CDR3 DNA is TGTGCCAGCAGCTTGTTTAACAGCTATAATTCACCCCTCCACTTT.